Below, 31 T cell receptor beta chains from the same sample are listed, as sequenced in a study of OX40 agonist ivuxolimab in advanced cancers. Sequencing used immunoSEQ multiplex PCR; TCRdb keeps in-frame clones, though not all of them. The sample lists about 88,000 clones, about 85% occurring once. The source material was CD4+ or CD8+ T cells sorted from blood, sampled in a trial of the OX40 agonist ivuxolimab. The receptors stem from an adult with an advanced solid tumor such as melanoma, head and neck, liver or kidney cancer.

The V call is TRBV5-5, the J call TRBJ1-5; D may be TRBD1 (6 bases). The germline V gene has CDR1 SGHKS and CDR2 YYEKEE (reference sequence). This CDR3 has 17 amino acids. Trimming took off 3 bases at V and 4 bases at J, with 20 bases between the two ends. The CDR3 here is CASSSEPGQTFNQPQHF. Here the CDR3 DNA reads TGTGCCAGCAGCTCCGAACCCGGACAGACTTTTAATCAGCCCCAGCATTTT.

The V call is TRBV18, the J call TRBJ1-5, with D possibly matching TRBD1 (5 bases). This CDR3 is 14 amino acids long. V dropped 3 bases and J dropped 4 bases, with 10 bases sitting between them. Germline lookup yields CDR1 KGHSH and CDR2 LQKENI. CDR3 sequence reads: CASSPTDQNQPQHF. CDR3 DNA sequence: TGTGCCAGCTCACCGACAGATCAAAATCAGCCCCAGCATTTT.

The DNA of the CDR3 is TGTGCCAGCAGTTTTTCCCTGACAGGGGCGAACAATGAGCAGTTCTTC. Its protein product is CASSFSLTGANNEQFF. This chain links TRBV5-4 with TRBJ2-1; 8 nucleotides agree with TRBD1. The CDR3 contains 16 residues. V trimming: 5 bases; J trimming: 5 bases; junction bases outside the gene matches: 12. Per germline, CDR1 SGHNT and CDR2 YYREEE (reference sequence).

This clone occurred a few times. This sequence joins TRBV29-1 and TRBJ2-2; D may be TRBD2 (5 bases). The CDR3 length is 11 residues. Trimming cost V 7 bases and J 4 bases, with 7 bases left between them. CDR1 is SQVTM, CDR2 ANQGSEA, per germline. The CDR3 loop reads CSGGGTGELFF. As DNA, the CDR3 is TGCAGCGGCGGAGGCACCGGGGAGCTGTTTTTT.

The chain combines TRBV7-6 with TRBJ2-2, with a weak D call TRBD1 (5 bases). CDR1 SGHVS and CDR2 FNYEAQ come from the germline V gene. Trimming cost V 2 bases and J 6 bases, with 10 bases left between them. CDR3 length equals 14 residues. The CDR3 protein is CASSLRQQPGELFF. The CDR3 DNA reads as TGTGCCAGCAGCTTACGACAGCAACCCGGGGAGCTGTTTTTT.

The J gene is TRBJ2-1, the V gene TRBV7-9; 12 nucleotides match TRBD2. The CDR3 runs to 17 residues. Germline assignment: CDR1 SEHNR and CDR2 FQNEAQ (reference sequence). V lost 5 bases to trimming and J lost 2 bases; unmatched junction nucleotides: 7. CDR3 protein: CASSPTPSGGAYNEQFF. The CDR3, as DNA: TGTGCCAGCAGCCCAACTCCTAGCGGGGGGGCCTACAATGAGCAGTTCTTC.

This clone was observed a single time. The rearrangement uses TRBV7-2 and TRBJ1-2; perhaps TRBD1 as D (6 bases). The CDR3 extends over 15 amino acids. Germline CDR1 is SGHTA and CDR2 is FQGNSA. The V and J ends lost 5 bases and 9 bases respectively, with 22 bases between them. CDR3 region: CASSNTPGTHGSYTF. The CDR3 DNA reads as TGTGCCAGCAGCAACACTCCAGGGACACACGGTAGCTACACCTTC.

The chain couples TRBV27 to TRBJ2-7; 7 positions match TRBD2. This CDR3 is 14 amino acids long. Germline V gene data show CDR1 as MNHEY and CDR2 as SMNVEV (reference sequence). With V trimmed by 3 bases and J by 6 bases, 8 bases remained unmatched. This chain's CDR3 is CASSLGRGRGEQYV. Written as DNA, the CDR3 is TGTGCCAGCAGTTTGGGGAGGGGCCGGGGCGAGCAGTACGTC.

This chain links TRBV6-6 with TRBJ1-2; D gene unclear. V lost 1 base and J 8 bases, leaving 5 bases between the germline ends. Germline CDR1 and CDR2: MNHNY and SVGAGI (reference sequence). The CDR3 is made up of 11 amino acids. The CDR3 loop reads CASSYFDGYTF. For the CDR3, the DNA is TGTGCCAGCAGTTACTTTGACGGCTACACCTTC.

CDR3 in DNA: TGTGCCAGCGTATCTAGCGACGGGTCTGATGAGCAGTTCTTC. This encodes CASVSSDGSDEQFF. The chain employs TRBV28 and TRBJ2-1, with D possibly TRBD2 on 6 matching bases. In germline, CDR1 is MDHEN, CDR2 SYDVKM. The CDR3 runs 14 residues. The germline V and J ends were trimmed by 8 bases and 8 bases, with 19 bases remaining between them.

The chain employs TRBV15 and TRBJ1-3; D call uncertain. V dropped 1 base and J dropped 0 bases, with 7 bases sitting between them. In germline, CDR1 is LNHNV, CDR2 YYDKDF (reference sequence). There are 15 residues in the CDR3. The CDR3 bases are TGTGCCACCAGCAGAGTGGGGTTCTCTGGAAACACCATATATTTT. Amino acid sequence: CATSRVGFSGNTIYF.

V is TRBV27 and J is TRBJ2-5; D is undetermined. The CDR3 length is 12 residues. V was trimmed by 3 bases and J by 5 bases, leaving 7 bases between them. Per the germline V gene, CDR1 is MNHEY and CDR2 is SMNVEV (reference sequence). The CDR3 reads CASSLEGETQYF. The CDR3, as DNA: TGTGCCAGCAGTTTGGAAGGGGAGACCCAGTACTTC.

This sequence joins TRBV28 and TRBJ1-5; 8 bases match TRBD1. Looked up from germline, CDR1 is MDHEN and CDR2 is SYDVKM. V trimming: 3 bases; J trimming: 2 bases; junction bases outside the gene matches: 6. The CDR3 has 16 residues. CDR3 coding DNA: TGTGCCAGCAGTTTTGACAGGGGCAGGGGCAATCAGCCCCAGCATTTT. Protein product: CASSFDRGRGNQPQHF.

The rearrangement uses TRBV10-1 and TRBJ2-3; D gene ambiguous. Germline V gene sequence: CDR1 WNHNN, CDR2 SYGVQD (reference sequence). The CDR3 has 12 residues. Between the trimmed V and J ends, which lost 5 bases and 6 bases, there was a span of 9 bases. CDR3 region: CASSSTADTQYF. The CDR3 DNA is TGCGCCAGCAGTTCCACGGCGGATACGCAGTATTTT.

The chain links TRBV6-6 to TRBJ2-1, with D perhaps matching TRBD2 (5 bases). Per the germline V gene, CDR1 is MNHNY and CDR2 is SVGAGI (reference sequence). This CDR3 is built from 12 residues. V was clipped by 5 bases and J by 3 bases, with 5 bases between them. CDR3 coding DNA: TGTGCCAGCAGTGACTACTACAATGAGCAGTTCTTC. Amino acids: CASSDYYNEQFF.

The V and J genes are TRBV11-3 and TRBJ2-7; 9 positions match TRBD2. With V trimmed by 3 bases and J by 3 bases, 0 bases remained unmatched. This CDR3 contains 13 residues. Germline V gene lookup returns CDR1 SGHNT and CDR2 YENEEA. CDR3 nucleotide sequence: TGTGCCAGCAGCTTGCGGGAGGGCTACGAGCAGTACTTC. This codes for CASSLREGYEQYF.

The genes are TRBV15 and TRBJ2-1, with D maybe TRBD2 (6 bases). With 5 bases removed from V and 3 bases from J, the gap between germline ends came to 11 bases. Germline V lookup: CDR1 LNHNV, CDR2 YYDKDF (reference sequence). The CDR3 has 14 amino acids. The CDR3 loop is CATSGGINYNEQFF. CDR3 DNA: TGTGCCACCAGCGGGGGGATTAACTACAATGAGCAGTTCTTC.

The chain combines TRBV19 with TRBJ1-1; 7 positions match TRBD1. Germline assignment: CDR1 LNHDA and CDR2 SQIVND (reference sequence). The trim removed 7 bases at V and 8 bases at J, leaving 10 bases unmatched. The CDR3 is made up of 13 amino acids. The CDR3 protein is CASTSTGFGEAFF. The CDR3, as DNA: TGTGCCAGTACCTCGACAGGGTTCGGGGAAGCTTTCTTT.

This clone was detected only once. The genes are TRBV7-9 and TRBJ1-2, with D possibly TRBD1 on 5 matching bases. Germline values: CDR1 SEHNR, CDR2 FQNEAQ (reference sequence). Trimming left V 1 base short and J 8 bases short, with 11 bases between. The CDR3 loop spans 13 amino acids. The DNA of the CDR3 is TGTGCCAGCAGCTTAGGAGGGCAGGGAGGCTACACCTTC. It yields the protein CASSLGGQGGYTF.

The rearrangement joins TRBV11-2 to TRBJ1-2; TRBD1 is a possible D gene (5 bases). The CDR3 length is 11 residues. The germline CDR1 and CDR2 sequences are SGHAT and FQNNGV. V lost 7 bases to trimming and J lost 6 bases, with 9 bases between them. The CDR3 protein is CASKGLDGYTF. CDR3 DNA sequence: TGTGCCAGCAAGGGACTAGATGGCTACACCTTC. Complete variable domain (other parts from reference TRBV11-2 and TRBJ1-2): EAGVAQSPRYKIIEKRQSVAFWCNPISGHATLYWYQQILGQGPKLLIQFQNNGVVDDSQLPKDRFSAERLKGVDSTLKIQPAKLEDSAVYLCASKGLDGYTFGSGTRLTVV.

This clone was found a few times. The chain employs TRBV6-5 and TRBJ1-6; 7 bases agree with TRBD1. This CDR3 comprises 14 residues. Losses at the gene ends were 7 bases for V and 4 bases for J; bases not matched to a gene: 4. CDR1 and CDR2 (germline): MNHEY, SVGAGI. CDR3 sequence reads: CASTQGIYNSPLHF. In DNA form, the CDR3 reads TGTGCCAGCACACAGGGGATTTATAATTCACCCCTCCACTTT.

The chain uses TRBV19 and TRBJ2-3, with a possible D match to TRBD1 (6 bases). Germline lookup yields CDR1 LNHDA and CDR2 SQIVND (reference sequence). CDR3 length: 14 amino acids. Trimming removed 7 bases from V and 3 bases from J, with 14 bases in between. Written as DNA, the CDR3 is TGTGCCAGTAAAACAGGGAGACGGACAGATACGCAGTATTTT. This codes for CASKTGRRTDTQYF.

This clone came up once. The chain uses TRBV7-2 and TRBJ2-7; D perhaps matches TRBD1 (5 bases). The CDR3 loop spans 12 amino acids. Germline V gene sequence: CDR1 SGHTA, CDR2 FQGNSA. The V end lost 6 bases, the J end lost 7 bases, and 13 bases lay between the germline ends. CDR3 sequence (DNA): TGTGCCAGCAGTTTACAGCCAGGGGAGCAGTACGTC. Translating it yields CASSLQPGEQYV.

This clone was detected once. This sequence joins TRBV6-5 and TRBJ2-2; a possible D gene is TRBD1 (5 bases). The CDR3 is 14 amino acids. Germline V lookup: CDR1 MNHEY, CDR2 SVGAGI. Trimming shortened V by 6 bases and J by 2 bases, and 10 bases separated the two germline ends. Written as DNA, the CDR3 is TGTGCCAGCAGGTCGACAGTTAACACCGGGGAGCTGTTTTTT. Its translation is CASRSTVNTGELFF.

The CDR3 region has the DNA TGTGCCAGCTCCCCGGGACGCCTCCAAGAGACCCAGTACTTC. This encodes CASSPGRLQETQYF. The rearrangement uses TRBV18 and TRBJ2-5; D may match TRBD1 or TRBD2 (5 bases each). CDR3 length: 14 residues. Germline V CDR1 and CDR2: KGHSH, LQKENI. Trimming took 6 bases from V and 1 from J, leaving 12 bases between them.

The V and J genes are TRBV27 and TRBJ1-6, with 7 nucleotides matching TRBD1. The CDR3 is 15 residues long. V was pared by 6 bases and J by 3 bases, with 5 bases of the junction left unmatched. Germline assignment: CDR1 MNHEY and CDR2 SMNVEV (reference sequence). The CDR3 nucleotides are TGTGCCAGCAGCTCCGGACAGGTCTATAATTCACCCCTCCACTTT. Amino acid sequence: CASSSGQVYNSPLHF.

V gene TRBV18 combines with J gene TRBJ2-7, with a weak D call TRBD1 (6 bases). Trimming took 3 bases from V and 5 from J, leaving 11 bases between them. This CDR3 region has 13 residues. Per germline, CDR1 KGHSH and CDR2 LQKENI. The CDR3 is CASSPGQRDEQYV. The CDR3 DNA follows: TGTGCCAGCTCACCCGGACAGAGGGACGAGCAGTACGTC.

The J gene is TRBJ2-2, the V gene TRBV9; 7 nucleotides align to TRBD2. With V trimmed by 4 bases and J by 1 base, 10 bases remained unmatched. Germline CDR1 and CDR2: SGDLS and YYNGEE. CDR3 length: 17 residues. DNA for the CDR3: TGTGCCAGCAGCCCAGGTCGTGGCGGGGGGAACACCGGGGAGCTGTTTTTT. Protein sequence: CASSPGRGGGNTGELFF.

This sequence joins TRBV6-6 and TRBJ2-1; TRBD2 is a possible D gene (6 bases). The CDR3 runs 15 residues. Germline assignment: CDR1 MNHNY and CDR2 SVGAGI (reference sequence). Trimming took off 6 bases at V and 6 bases at J, with 18 bases between the two ends. In DNA form, the CDR3 reads TGTGCCAGCAGATCCTTAGCGGAAAACTCCAATGAGCAGTTCTTC. It encodes CASRSLAENSNEQFF.

The gene calls are TRBV9 and TRBJ2-3; possible D gene TRBD2, 5 bases. The V and J ends lost 5 bases and 2 bases respectively, with 9 bases between them. From germline, CDR1 is SGDLS and CDR2 YYNGEE. The CDR3 covers 13 residues. CDR3 sequence: CASSLGATDTQYF. The CDR3 nucleotides are TGTGCCAGCAGTCTGGGAGCCACAGATACGCAGTATTTT.

The V call is TRBV25-1, the J call TRBJ2-5, with 14 bases identical to TRBD2. Trimming removed 1 base from V and 4 bases from J; junction bases left unmatched: 5. Germline V gives CDR1 MGHDK, CDR2 SYGVNS. The CDR3 is 17 residues long. The CDR3 spells CASSESAGLAGGETQYF. CDR3 DNA sequence: TGTGCCAGCAGTGAATCGGCCGGACTAGCGGGAGGAGAGACCCAGTACTTC.